The clone carrying this TCR beta chain was seen ten or more times. CDR3 length: 16 residues. V lost 2 bases and J lost 0, with 13 bases in between. The germline CDR1 and CDR2 sequences are MDHEN and SYDVKM. When ophthalmopathy did not progress within 18 months, Graves' hyperthyroidism was considered stable. On the basis of clinical symptoms, serum thyroxine and TRAb, thyroid ultrasound and orbital computed tomography, diagnoses were made. What was amplified from RNA transcripts were TCR beta CDR3 regions. First-round RT-PCR targeting the TCR CDR3 was performed with the HTBI primer set. TCRdb reanalysed the multiplex PCR reads using MiXCR and keeps one entry per CDR3 protein. The data show approximately 700,000 distinct CDR3 sequences, roughly 15% seen once. These data belong to a study of T cells in Graves' hyperthyroidism and ophthalmopathy.

The chain carries TRBV28 and TRBJ1-2; a possible D gene is TRBD1 (5 bases). The receptor comes from a man between 18 and 35 years old with Graves' hyperthyroidism. The sample consisted of blood. CDR3 sequence reads: CASSLAGLPANYGYTF. CDR3 DNA: TGTGCCAGCAGTTTAGCAGGGCTCCCTGCTAACTATGGCTACACCTTC.